This TCR beta chain was identified during a study of cytomegalovirus exposure and HLA in healthy donors. Whole-study results and caveats: About 87% or about 30% of the time was how often most TCR beta V segments were productive, according to an earlier analysis.

Vbeta (60) and Jbeta (13) primers were used in the PCR. Sequenced by immunoSEQ multiplex PCR; TCRdb stores in-frame clones only, minus some. The profile shows 100,000 to 150,000 clones, roughly four fifths of them singletons. In the case of this clone: The antigen is undetermined.

Germline assignment: CDR1 SQVTM and CDR2 ANQGSEA. CDR3 length: 15 amino acids. V shed 5 bases and J shed 7 bases, with 21 bases lying between them. This clonotype was obtained from a woman in her forties or fifties in good health and CMV-seronegative. This sequence joins TRBV29-1 and TRBJ2-1; a weak D match, TRBD2 (6 bases). Sequenced sample: PBMCs. CDR3 coding DNA: TGCAGCGTTCCAACCGGACTAATCGCGGTGAATGAGCAGTTCTTC. It codes for CSVPTGLIAVNEQFF.